What follows are 21 T cell receptor beta chains derived from one specimen sequenced in a study of T cells in Graves' hyperthyroidism and ophthalmopathy. Amplified TCR beta CDR3 regions derived from RNA transcripts. TCR CDR3 underwent first-round RT-PCR with the HTBI primer set. TCRdb processed the multiplex PCR reads anew with MiXCR; each CDR3 protein has one entry. This sample yields roughly 570,000 distinct CDR3 sequences, of which approximately 44% are seen a single time; around 8% belongs to the top ten. The source material was peripheral blood or thyroid tissue (not recorded which). All receptors come from a woman aged 18-29 years with Graves' hyperthyroidism.

In the case of this clonotype: Without the conserved terminal phenylalanine or tryptophan, this CDR3 likely stems from a read error. It is unclear where the CDR3 begins or ends on the DNA, so no DNA is shown, and the CDR3 is as TCRdb lists it. The genes are TRBV12-3 or TRBV12-4 and TRBJ1-3; the D segment call TRBD1 is taken from the table without a DNA check. The CDR3 is 8 residues long, counting both termini. CDR3 loop: CASSDRVA.

The V and J genes are TRBV6-1 and TRBJ2-5; 11 nucleotides match TRBD1. The CDR3 contains 15 residues. The J segment lost 5 bases and the V segment lost 7 bases, leaving 9 bases of the junction unmatched. Germline CDR1 and CDR2: MNHNS and SASEGT. The CDR3 reads CASKLPGTGGETQYF. In DNA, the CDR3 is TGTGCCAGCAAATTGCCAGGGACAGGGGGTGAGACCCAGTACTTC.

This clonotype was counted ten times or more. This rearrangement joins TRBV3-1 to TRBJ1-2; no firm D call. Germline V gene data show CDR1 as LGHDT and CDR2 as YNNKEL (reference sequence). The CDR3 has 13 amino acids. Trimming pared 0 bases from V and 8 bases from J, leaving 10 bases between. CDR3 bases: TGTGCCAGCAGCCAAGATGGCAGGTCGGGCTACACCTTC. Its protein is CASSQDGRSGYTF. The full variable domain, in which reference TRBV3-1 and TRBJ1-2 provide the parts outside the CDR3, is DTAVSQTPKYLVTQMGNDKSIKCEQNLGHDTMYWYKQDSKKFLKIMFSYNNKELIINETVPNRFSPKSPDKAHLNLHINSLELGDSAVYFCASSQDGRSGYTFGSGTRLTVV.

V is TRBV20-1 and J is TRBJ1-3; no firm D call. This CDR3 has 13 residues. The V gene's germline CDR1 is DFQATT and CDR2 SNEGSKA (reference sequence). Trimming shortened V by 6 bases and J by 0 bases, and 9 bases separated the two germline ends. DNA of the CDR3: TGCAGTGCGTTTCGCTACTCTGGAAACACCATATATTTT. Its protein is CSAFRYSGNTIYF.

The V call is TRBV13, the J call TRBJ1-5, with 7 bases that match TRBD1. The ends lost 0 bases at V and 11 bases at J; junction bases unmatched: 1. Germline V gene sequence: CDR1 PRHDT, CDR2 FYEKMQ (reference sequence). This CDR3 is built from 12 residues. Here the CDR3 reads CASSLGQGTQHF. The CDR3 coding sequence is TGTGCCAGCAGCTTAGGACAGGGGACCCAGCATTTT. Variable domain in full (rest from reference TRBV13 and TRBJ1-5): AAGVIQSPRHLIKEKRETATLKCYPIPRHDTVYWYQQGPGQDPQFLISFYEKMQSDKGSIPDRFSAQQFSDYHSELNMSSLELGDSALYFCASSLGQGTQHFGDGTRLSIL.

This clonotype has a handful of counts. This may be a read error: a much more frequent sequence differs by one nucleotide. This sequence joins TRBV7-3 and TRBJ2-2; no clear D gene. Between the trimmed V and J ends, which lost 5 bases and 3 bases, there was a span of 4 bases. This CDR3 has 12 residues. Germline assignment: CDR1 SGHTA and CDR2 FQGTGA. In DNA, the CDR3 is TGTGCCAGCAGCAGGGACACCGGGGAGCTGTTTTTT. This translates into CASSRDTGELFF.

Comments on this clonotype: The germline gene is not matched at one end of the junction; a read error may be the cause. This chain uses TRBV6-1 with TRBJ2-1, with a tentative D call TRBD1 (5 bases). This CDR3 region has 12 residues. Per the germline V gene, CDR1 is MNHNS and CDR2 is SASEGT. CDR3 amino acids: CASREGVAEQFF. The CDR3, as DNA: TGTGCCAGCAGGGAAGGGGTTGCTGAGCAGTTCTTC.

This clonotype was seen at least ten times. The V gene is TRBV7-3, the J gene TRBJ1-1; 7 bases are a match to TRBD1. This CDR3 is 16 amino acids long. Germline V gene sequence: CDR1 SGHTA, CDR2 FQGTGA. With 2 bases clipped from V and 0 bases from J, the junction kept 6 bases outside the gene matches. CDR3 in DNA: TGTGCCAGCAGCTTAGGGACAGCCCCAATGAACACTGAAGCTTTCTTT. Its protein product is CASSLGTAPMNTEAFF. Full variable domain (rest looked up from reference TRBV7-3 and TRBJ1-1): GAGVSQTPSNKVTEKGKYVELRCDPISGHTALYWYRQSLGQGPEFLIYFQGTGAADDSGLPNDRFFAVRPEGSVSTLKIQRTERGDSAVYLCASSLGTAPMNTEAFFGQGTRLTVV.

The chain is built from TRBV15 and TRBJ1-1; weak D call: TRBD1 (6 bases). The CDR3 loop spans 13 amino acids. Germline assignment: CDR1 LNHNV and CDR2 YYDKDF (reference sequence). Between the trimmed V and J ends, which lost 7 bases and 7 bases, there was a span of 16 bases. CDR3 sequence reads: CATTRMGAREAFF. In DNA form, the CDR3 reads TGTGCCACCACGAGGATGGGGGCGCGTGAAGCTTTCTTT.

This clonotype was counted between two and nine times. The chain uses TRBV9 and TRBJ2-7; 8 nucleotides agree with TRBD1. In germline, CDR1 is SGDLS, CDR2 YYNGEE. V lost 2 bases and J lost 0; bases outside the gene matches: 4. The CDR3 consists of 15 residues. CDR3 sequence (DNA): TGTGCCAGCAGCGTGGGGACAGGCTTCTCCTACGAGCAGTACTTC. Translating it yields CASSVGTGFSYEQYF.

This clonotype was recorded many times. The V gene is TRBV10-3, the J gene TRBJ1-2, with 11 positions matching TRBD1. CDR1 and CDR2 (germline): ENHRY, SYGVKD. V lost 5 bases, J lost 4 bases, and 6 bases stayed unmatched. CDR3 size: 15 residues. Here the CDR3 reads CAISSGTGGAYGYTF. CDR3 nucleotides: TGTGCCATCAGTTCCGGGACAGGGGGTGCCTATGGCTACACCTTC.

The chain is built from TRBV2 and TRBJ1-1; D is possibly TRBD1 (6 bases). The CDR3 runs to 15 residues. Germline V gene lookup returns CDR1 SNHLY and CDR2 FYNNEI. The V end lost 0 bases, the J end lost 6 bases, and 14 bases lay between the germline ends. For the CDR3, the DNA is TGTGCCAGCAGTGAAGCCATTACAGGGAAGTCTGAAGCTTTCTTT. This translates into CASSEAITGKSEAFF. The full variable domain, with the rest looked up from reference TRBV2 and TRBJ1-1, is EPEVTQTPSHQVTQMGQEVILRCVPISNHLYFYWYRQILGQKVEFLVSFYNNEISEKSEIFDDQFSVERPDGSNFTLKIRSTKLEDSAMYFCASSEAITGKSEAFFGQGTRLTVV.

This clonotype occurred many times. DNA of the CDR3: TGTGCCAGCACCAGACTAGCGGGAGTAGGGTACGAGCAGTACTTC. The encoded protein is CASTRLAGVGYEQYF. The chain combines TRBV6-2 or TRBV6-3 with TRBJ2-7; 12 positions agree with TRBD2. The V segment lost 7 bases and the J segment 4 bases; nucleotides outside the gene matches: 8. CDR3 size: 15 residues. From germline, CDR1 is MNHEY and CDR2 SVGEGT.

This chain joins TRBV7-2 and TRBJ1-4; D might be TRBD1 (6 bases). CDR1 and CDR2 from the germline V gene are SGHTA and FQGNSA. The CDR3 is 14 residues long. Trimming shortened V by 7 bases and J by 7 bases, and 16 bases separated the two germline ends. The CDR3 protein is CASKHQGHGEKLFF. The CDR3 DNA reads as TGTGCCAGCAAGCACCAGGGACATGGTGAAAAACTGTTTTTT. Complete variable domain (other parts from reference TRBV7-2 and TRBJ1-4): GAGVSQSPSNKVTEKGKDVELRCDPISGHTALYWYRQSLGQGLEFLIYFQGNSAPDKSGLPSDRFSAERTGGSVSTLTIQRTQQEDSAVYLCASKHQGHGEKLFFGSGTQLSVL.

This clonotype was recorded many times. The chain couples TRBV7-8 to TRBJ1-2; D possibly corresponds to TRBD1 (6 bases). Germline assignment: CDR1 SGHVS and CDR2 FQNEAQ. V shed 4 bases and J shed 3 bases, with 15 bases lying between them. The CDR3 extends over 15 amino acids. As DNA, the CDR3 is TGTGCCAGCAGCTCCGGGACACAACTGTACTATGGCTACACCTTC. This gives the protein CASSSGTQLYYGYTF.

The chain combines TRBV29-1 with TRBJ1-2, with 7 bases fitting TRBD1. Per the germline V gene, CDR1 is SQVTM and CDR2 is ANQGSEA. The V and J ends lost 8 bases and 0 bases, in that order; junction bases with no gene match: 9. The CDR3 loop spans 14 amino acids. In nucleotides, the CDR3 is TGCAGCTCAGGCCGGGACAGAGCTAACTATGGCTACACCTTC. As protein: CSSGRDRANYGYTF.

The chain uses TRBV29-1 and TRBJ1-2; 9 bases fit TRBD1. Unmatched junction bases numbered 8, after V lost 1 base and J lost 8 bases. Germline CDR1 reads SQVTM; CDR2 reads ANQGSEA. This CDR3 is 14 amino acids long. CDR3: CSVEALGQGDGYTF. Written as DNA, the CDR3 is TGCAGCGTTGAAGCATTGGGACAGGGCGACGGCTACACCTTC.

This clonotype was seen a few times. The chain recombines TRBV3-1 with TRBJ2-7; perhaps D is TRBD1 or TRBD2 (5 bases each). Germline V gene lookup returns CDR1 LGHDT and CDR2 YNNKEL (reference sequence). This CDR3 is 16 amino acids long. V lost 0 bases and J lost 3, with 15 bases in between. The CDR3 region is CASSQDPGTEIYEQYF. CDR3 in DNA: TGTGCCAGCAGCCAAGATCCAGGGACGGAAATCTACGAGCAGTACTTC.

This sequence joins TRBV7-8 and TRBJ2-5; 9 bases agree with TRBD2. The CDR3 runs 17 residues. Looked up from germline, CDR1 is SGHVS and CDR2 is FQNEAQ. Trimming at V came to 5 bases and at J to 1 base, leaving 11 bases not matched to a gene. CDR3 sequence: CASSPGRSGRSQETQYF. The CDR3, as DNA: TGTGCCAGCAGCCCGGGACGGAGCGGGAGGAGCCAAGAGACCCAGTACTTC.

This sequence joins TRBV20-1 and TRBJ2-7; 10 positions agree with TRBD2. This CDR3 is built from 16 residues. Germline-derived CDR1 and CDR2 are DFQATT and SNEGSKA (reference sequence). Trimming at V came to 8 bases and at J to 4 bases, leaving 17 bases not matched to a gene. The CDR3 loop is CSPKGPSGSGTYEQYF. The CDR3 region has the DNA TGCAGTCCTAAAGGGCCTAGCGGGAGCGGAACTTACGAGCAGTACTTC.

The chain combines TRBV7-9 with TRBJ1-1; D not certain. CDR1 and CDR2 (germline): SEHNR, FQNEAQ (reference sequence). Trimming stripped 8 bases from V and 2 bases from J, with 18 bases between. CDR3 length: 15 residues. CDR3 nucleotide sequence: TGTGCCAGCTCAGTGGCGGGGAGGATCAACACTGAAGCTTTCTTT. It yields the protein CASSVAGRINTEAFF. The entire variable domain, with the rest obtained from reference TRBV7-9 and TRBJ1-1, is as follows: DTGVSQNPRHKITKRGQNVTFRCDPISEHNRLYWYRQTLGQGPEFLTYFQNEAQLEKSRLLSDRFSAERPKGSFSTLEIQRTEQGDSAMYLCASSVAGRINTEAFFGQGTRLTVV.